These 14 T cell receptor beta chains came from one sample sequenced in a study of T cells in Graves' hyperthyroidism and ophthalmopathy. It was RNA transcripts that yielded the amplified TCR beta CDR3 regions. First-round RT-PCR with HTBI primers amplified the TCR CDR3 region. From the multiplex PCR reads, TCRdb called clonotypes with MiXCR, one entry per CDR3 protein. The data show 330,000 or so distinct CDR3 sequences, 15% to 20% seen once. Sequenced input: blood. The source is a woman aged 40 to 55 with Graves' ophthalmopathy.

This clonotype occurred many times. The V call is TRBV11-2, the J call TRBJ2-4; 10 bases fit TRBD2. CDR1 and CDR2 (germline): SGHAT, FQNNGV. The CDR3 loop spans 19 amino acids. V dropped 1 base and J dropped 5; count of bases not matched to a gene: 14. CDR3 DNA: TGTGCCAGCAGCTTAGTTCGATCTTCTAGCGGGAGACGGGAAAACATTCAGTACTTC. Its translation: CASSLVRSSSGRRENIQYF.

There are many counts of this clonotype. The genes are TRBV4-1 and TRBJ2-4; possible D gene TRBD2, 6 bases. The CDR3 sequence is 16 residues long. Trimming pared 0 bases from V and 4 bases from J, leaving 13 bases between. Germline V gene lookup returns CDR1 MGHRA and CDR2 YSYEKL. The CDR3 here is CASSQERWDSKNIQYF. The CDR3 DNA reads as TGCGCCAGCAGCCAAGAACGATGGGACTCTAAAAACATTCAGTACTTC.

This clonotype was recorded many times. This chain connects TRBV28 to TRBJ1-2; 11 nucleotides align to TRBD1. This CDR3 region has 14 residues. The ends lost 9 bases at V and 6 bases at J; junction bases unmatched: 9. Germline V gene lookup returns CDR1 MDHEN and CDR2 SYDVKM. The CDR3 DNA follows: TGTGCCAGTAAGGGACAGGGGGGTATTCATGGCTACACCTTC. It codes for CASKGQGGIHGYTF.

This clonotype was seen many times. The V gene is TRBV4-3, the J gene TRBJ1-2, with D possibly being TRBD1 (5 bases). Between the trimmed V and J ends, which lost 4 bases and 4 bases, there was a span of 28 bases. Germline V lookup: CDR1 LGHNA, CDR2 YSLEER. The CDR3 length is 19 residues. This CDR3 is CASSPFGRRELLRGYGYTF. The CDR3 nucleotides are TGCGCCAGCAGCCCCTTTGGGAGACGGGAACTTCTGAGGGGCTATGGCTACACCTTC.

This chain connects TRBV20-1 to TRBJ2-7; 11 bases match TRBD2. CDR1 DFQATT and CDR2 SNEGSKA come from the germline V gene (reference sequence). This CDR3 has 16 residues. J lost 2 bases, V lost 2 bases, and 8 bases had no gene match. CDR3 protein: CSARPQTSGAAYEQYF. The CDR3, as DNA: TGCAGTGCTAGACCCCAGACTAGCGGGGCCGCCTACGAGCAGTACTTC.

Ten or more counts support this clonotype. The rearrangement links TRBV14 to TRBJ2-6; no reliable D call. Deletions cut 0 bases from V and 1 base from J, with 10 bases between. Per the germline V gene, CDR1 is SGHDN and CDR2 is FVKESK. The CDR3 covers 17 residues. The CDR3 sequence: CASSQDLPRSGANVLTF. CDR3 DNA sequence: TGTGCCAGCAGCCAAGACCTCCCCAGGTCTGGGGCCAACGTCCTGACTTTC.

The chain links TRBV5-1 to TRBJ2-7; 10 positions match TRBD1. The CDR3 is 13 amino acids. After removal of 7 bases from V and 3 bases from J, the junction contained 4 bases not matched to a gene. CDR1 and CDR2 from the germline V gene are SGHRS and YFSETQ. The CDR3 region has the DNA TGCGCCAGCTCCGGGGACAGGGGCTACGAGCAGTACTTC. Translated, it gives CASSGDRGYEQYF.

The chain is built from TRBV20-1 and TRBJ2-7; D is possibly TRBD1 or TRBD2 (5 bases each). V dropped 3 bases and J dropped 6 bases, with 15 bases sitting between them. CDR1 DFQATT and CDR2 SNEGSKA come from the germline V gene (reference sequence). This CDR3 has 13 residues. The CDR3 is CSASRGRTGEQYF. CDR3 DNA: TGCAGTGCTAGTAGAGGGAGAACAGGCGAGCAGTACTTC.

In its sample, this clonotype was seen many times. The CDR3 bases are TGTGCCACCAGTGATATCTACGGGACAGGGCCGGAAAACTACACCTTC. Encoded protein: CATSDIYGTGPENYTF. The V and J genes are TRBV24-1 and TRBJ1-2; TRBD1 matches at 9 bases. Losses at the gene ends were 3 bases for V and 10 bases for J; bases not matched to a gene: 14. From germline, CDR1 is KGHDR and CDR2 SFDVKD. This CDR3 contains 16 residues.

This clonotype has at least ten counts. The CDR3 is CASSLKGHERGYTF. Here the CDR3 DNA reads TGTGCCAGCAGCTTGAAGGGACACGAGAGAGGCTACACCTTC. The V gene is TRBV7-9, the J gene TRBJ1-2, with D possibly matching TRBD1 (6 bases). There are 14 residues in the CDR3. Trimming left V 3 bases short and J 8 bases short, with 16 bases between. CDR1 is SEHNR, CDR2 FQNEAQ, per germline (reference sequence).

The chain links TRBV28 to TRBJ2-7; D remains unclear. V lost 2 bases and J lost 6, with 14 bases in between. The germline V gene has CDR1 MDHEN and CDR2 SYDVKM. The CDR3 sequence is 14 residues long. CDR3 nucleotides: TGTGCCAGCAGTTTAGGAAGCGATCCTCTCGAGCAGTACTTC. Amino acids: CASSLGSDPLEQYF.

This clonotype was seen many times. The chain uses TRBV13 and TRBJ2-4; D is ambiguous. Germline V CDR1 and CDR2: PRHDT, FYEKMQ (reference sequence). CDR3 size: 16 residues. V lost 5 bases and J 1 base, leaving 15 bases between the germline ends. The CDR3: CASSAAASDAKNIQYF. DNA of the CDR3: TGTGCCAGCAGCGCAGCAGCGAGTGACGCCAAAAACATTCAGTACTTC.

Many counts were recorded for this clonotype. The chain carries TRBV28 and TRBJ2-7; 8 bases match TRBD1. The V and J ends lost 4 bases and 4 bases, in that order; junction bases with no gene match: 6. The germline gives CDR1 MDHEN, CDR2 SYDVKM. This CDR3 is 14 amino acids long. CDR3 in amino acids: CASSSRDRLYEQYF. CDR3 in DNA: TGTGCCAGCAGTTCCCGGGACAGGCTTTACGAGCAGTACTTC.

This clonotype was found many times. J is TRBJ2-2 and V is TRBV10-3; D tentatively fits TRBD1 or TRBD2 (5 bases each). Trimming pared 2 bases from V and 3 bases from J, leaving 13 bases between. There are 16 residues in the CDR3. Germline CDR1 is ENHRY and CDR2 is SYGVKD. In DNA form, the CDR3 reads TGTGCCATCAGTGAGACGGAGGCAGGGCACACCGGGGAGCTGTTTTTT. It codes for CAISETEAGHTGELFF.